This T cell receptor beta chain was sequenced in a study of monozygotic twins with inflammatory bowel disease. Of note for this clonotype: The antigen is not known.

CDR1 SQVTM and CDR2 ANQGSEA come from the germline V gene. This CDR3 is 12 amino acids long. Total RNA, at 3,000 to 4,500 ng, went into every TCR library. A template switching step added UMIs, each with a 6-nucleotide sample barcode. TCRdb reprocessed the 5' RACE reads, with one entry per CDR3 protein and no DNA. The sample is made up of a few hundred thousand distinct CDR3 sequences, and the top ten hold 2% to 2.5% of it. Regarding the study as a whole: Clonotype sharing was lower in IBD patients than healthy twins, most markedly with disease activity.

After skipping T cell sorting, the authors isolated total RNA from whole blood. The gene calls are TRBV29-1 and TRBJ1-2. Sequencing used blood. The clonotype comes from a human donor with ulcerative colitis or Crohn's disease, or a healthy co-twin of an affected twin (not recorded which). The CDR3 region is CSVGEELYGYTF.